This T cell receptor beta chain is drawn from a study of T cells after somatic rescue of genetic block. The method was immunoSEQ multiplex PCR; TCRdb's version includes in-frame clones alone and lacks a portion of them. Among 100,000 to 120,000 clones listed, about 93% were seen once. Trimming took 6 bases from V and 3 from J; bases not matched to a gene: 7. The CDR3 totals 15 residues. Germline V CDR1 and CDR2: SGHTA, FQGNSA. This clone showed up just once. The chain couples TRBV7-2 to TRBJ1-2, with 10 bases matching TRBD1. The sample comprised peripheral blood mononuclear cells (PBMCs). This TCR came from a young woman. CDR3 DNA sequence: TGTGCCAGCAGAGCGGGACAGGGGCCCCACTATGGCTACACCTTC. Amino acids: CASRAGQGPHYGYTF.